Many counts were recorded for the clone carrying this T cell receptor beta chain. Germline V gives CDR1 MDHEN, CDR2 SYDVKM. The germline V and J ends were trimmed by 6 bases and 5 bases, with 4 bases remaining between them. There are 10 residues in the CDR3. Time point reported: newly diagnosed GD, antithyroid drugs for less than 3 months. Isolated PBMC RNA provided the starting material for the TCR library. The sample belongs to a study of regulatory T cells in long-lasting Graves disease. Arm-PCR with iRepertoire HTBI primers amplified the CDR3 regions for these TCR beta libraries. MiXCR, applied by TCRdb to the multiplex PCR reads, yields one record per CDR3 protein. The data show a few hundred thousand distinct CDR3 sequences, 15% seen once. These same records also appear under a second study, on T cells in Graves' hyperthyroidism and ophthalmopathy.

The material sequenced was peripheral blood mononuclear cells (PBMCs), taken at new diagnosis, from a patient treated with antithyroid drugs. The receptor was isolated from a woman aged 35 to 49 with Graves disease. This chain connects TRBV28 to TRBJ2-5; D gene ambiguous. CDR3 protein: CASRGETQYF. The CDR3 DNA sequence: TGTGCCAGCAGAGGGGAGACCCAGTACTTC. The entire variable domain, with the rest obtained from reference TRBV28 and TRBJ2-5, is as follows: DVKVTQSSRYLVKRTGEKVFLECVQDMDHENMFWYRQDPGLGLRLIYFSYDVKMKEKGDIPEGYSVSREKKERFSLILESASTNQTSMYLCASRGETQYFGPGTRLLVL.